Below, 26 T cell receptor beta chains from the same sample are listed, as sequenced in a study of response to subunit inactivated influenza vaccine. TCRdb fed the RT-PCR reads into MiXCR, producing one record per CDR3 protein. The data show hundreds of thousands of distinct CDR3 sequences, around 25% seen once. Sequences were derived from CD4+ T cells sorted from PBMCs, sampled about 5 days after vaccination. The receptors shown here come from a man over 45 who received an inactivated influenza vaccine.

This clonotype appeared a few times. This rearrangement joins TRBV21-1 to TRBJ2-5; the table names TRBD1, a call not compared with the DNA. TRBV21-1 is classified as a pseudogene. This CDR3 has 14 amino acids. The CDR3 nucleotides read TGTGCCAGCAGCCAAGGGGCGGTCGAAGAGACCCAGTACTTC. It codes for CASSQGAVEETQYF.

V gene TRBV4-3 combines with J gene TRBJ2-6; no firm D call. The CDR3 runs to 17 residues. Germline values: CDR1 LGHNA, CDR2 YSLEER. V dropped 1 base and J dropped 1 base, with 11 bases sitting between them. The CDR3: CASSQGIWGSGANVLTF. The CDR3 nucleotides are TGCGCCAGCAGCCAAGGCATTTGGGGTTCTGGGGCCAACGTCCTGACTTTC.

The table lists this clonotype with many counts. The chain recombines TRBV5-1 with TRBJ2-7, with D perhaps matching TRBD1 (6 bases). The CDR3 is made up of 15 amino acids. Germline loops: CDR1 SGHRS, CDR2 YFSETQ. V shed 0 bases and J shed 0 bases, with 10 bases lying between them. The CDR3 sequence is CASSLVTGSSYEQYF. The CDR3 DNA reads as TGCGCCAGCAGCTTGGTCACAGGGAGCTCCTACGAGCAGTACTTC.

This clonotype has only a few counts. The chain couples TRBV6-1 to TRBJ2-1; D may be TRBD1 or TRBD2 (5 bases each). This CDR3 spans 12 amino acids. V was shortened by 6 bases and J by 3 bases, with 6 bases between the two germline ends. CDR1 and CDR2 (germline): MNHNS, SASEGT. The CDR3 nucleotides read TGTGCCAGCAGGGGGGTCTACAATGAGCAGTTCTTC. Protein product: CASRGVYNEQFF.

The chain combines TRBV7-9 with TRBJ2-3; D remains unclear. Trimming left V 5 bases short and J 3 bases short, with 15 bases between. The CDR3 covers 15 residues. Germline assignment: CDR1 SEHNR and CDR2 FQNEAQ (reference sequence). CDR3 sequence (DNA): TGTGCCAGCAGCCGAACCGCGTCGTCTACAGATACGCAGTATTTT. Residues: CASSRTASSTDTQYF.

This clonotype was seen a handful of times. The genes are TRBV20-1 and TRBJ2-5; D is unclear. The V gene lost 3 bases and the J gene lost 1 base, with 6 bases spanning the gap. The CDR3 consists of 12 residues. From germline, CDR1 is DFQATT and CDR2 SNEGSKA (reference sequence). The CDR3 nucleotides read TGCAGTGCTAGTAAGAGCCAAGAGACCCAGTACTTC. This encodes CSASKSQETQYF.

The chain's CDR3 is CASSFGRGRNTGELFF. CDR3 in DNA: TGTGCCAGCAGTTTTGGGCGGGGAAGGAACACCGGGGAGCTGTTTTTT. J is TRBJ2-2 and V is TRBV12-3 or TRBV12-4; tentatively, D is TRBD2 (6 bases). Trimming took off 3 bases at V and 1 base at J, with 12 bases between the two ends. The CDR3 is 16 residues long.

The rearrangement joins TRBV6-5 to TRBJ2-1; D possibly corresponds to TRBD2 (5 bases). The CDR3 is 16 amino acids. Between the trimmed V and J ends, which lost 0 bases and 4 bases, there was a span of 13 bases. CDR1 and CDR2 from the germline V gene are MNHEY and SVGAGI. This chain's CDR3 is CASSYSARARYNEQFF. CDR3 DNA sequence: TGTGCCAGCAGTTACTCGGCGAGGGCTCGGTACAATGAGCAGTTCTTC.

The chain recombines TRBV7-2 with TRBJ2-5, with D possibly being TRBD1 or TRBD2 (5 bases each). Germline values: CDR1 SGHTA, CDR2 FQGNSA. This CDR3 has 12 amino acids. Between the trimmed V and J ends, which lost 5 bases and 7 bases, there was a span of 11 bases. Here the CDR3 DNA reads TGTGCCAGCAGCACGGGGCTTGGGACCCAGTACTTC. Its translation is CASSTGLGTQYF.

This clonotype appeared a single time. This sequence joins TRBV7-8 and TRBJ2-5; D possibly corresponds to TRBD2 (5 bases). This CDR3 is built from 15 residues. Germline V gene sequence: CDR1 SGHVS, CDR2 FQNEAQ. Trimming shortened V by 0 bases and J by 0 bases, and 8 bases separated the two germline ends. CDR3 in amino acids: CASSLAEEYQETQYF. DNA for the CDR3: TGTGCCAGCAGCTTAGCGGAGGAGTACCAAGAGACCCAGTACTTC.

This rearrangement joins TRBV6-2 or TRBV6-3 to TRBJ2-1; perhaps TRBD1 as D (6 bases). V was shortened by 8 bases and J by 5 bases, with 16 bases between the two germline ends. Per germline, CDR1 MNHEY and CDR2 SVGEGT. CDR3 length equals 14 residues. For the CDR3, the DNA is TGTGCCAGCTGCTCCGGGACACTGAACAATGAGCAGTTCTTC. Protein sequence: CASCSGTLNNEQFF.

This chain links TRBV24-1 with TRBJ2-2; D is uncertain. The germline V and J ends were trimmed by 9 bases and 1 base, with 8 bases remaining between them. CDR1 and CDR2 from the germline V gene are KGHDR and SFDVKD. The CDR3 has 13 residues. The CDR3 protein is CATGTLNTGELFF. The CDR3 region has the DNA TGTGCCACCGGTACCCTGAACACCGGGGAGCTGTTTTTT.

This sequence joins TRBV12-3 or TRBV12-4 and TRBJ2-2; 8 bases map to TRBD2. This CDR3 is 17 amino acids long. V lost 5 bases and J lost 5; bases outside the gene matches: 13. The CDR3 region has the DNA TGTGCCAGCAGTACCTTACGGCAGCGGGAGTTAACCGGGGAGCTGTTTTTT. Its protein product is CASSTLRQRELTGELFF.

The CDR3 DNA sequence: TGCAGCGTTCAACAGGGGGATTTTGTAGATACGCAGTATTTT. Protein sequence: CSVQQGDFVDTQYF. V usage is TRBV29-1 and J usage is TRBJ2-3, with 8 bases identical to TRBD1. After removal of 5 bases from V and 5 bases from J, the junction contained 9 bases not matched to a gene. The CDR3 runs to 14 residues. Per germline, CDR1 SQVTM and CDR2 ANQGSEA.

The rearrangement uses TRBV15 and TRBJ2-7; 9 positions match TRBD1. Germline lookup yields CDR1 LNHNV and CDR2 YYDKDF (reference sequence). The CDR3 is 18 residues long. The junction had 13 bases not matched to a gene; V was cut back by 2 bases and J by 2 bases. The CDR3 region is CATSRNPLGQGGPYEQYF. In DNA, the CDR3 is TGTGCCACCAGCAGAAACCCCCTGGGACAGGGAGGCCCCTACGAGCAGTACTTC.

CDR3 region: CASSNHGDEGKLFF. CDR3 bases: TGTGCCAGCAGCAACCACGGGGATGAGGGAAAACTGTTTTTT. This sequence joins TRBV12-3 or TRBV12-4 and TRBJ1-4; D not resolved. The CDR3 covers 14 residues. The V gene lost 6 bases and the J gene lost 10 bases, with 18 bases spanning the gap.

The chain combines TRBV11-2 with TRBJ2-5; the D gene is possibly TRBD2 (5 bases). The germline V and J ends were trimmed by 5 bases and 5 bases, with 18 bases remaining between them. The CDR3 is made up of 15 amino acids. Germline values: CDR1 SGHAT, CDR2 FQNNGV. CDR3: CASSLAQRYHETQYF. The CDR3, as DNA: TGTGCCAGCAGCCTGGCGCAGCGGTATCACGAGACCCAGTACTTC.

The rearrangement uses TRBV10-3 and TRBJ1-2, with 9 positions matching TRBD1. Germline CDR1 is ENHRY and CDR2 is SYGVKD. The V segment lost 3 bases and the J segment 5 bases; nucleotides outside the gene matches: 7. CDR3 length equals 15 residues. CDR3 loop: CAISDPQGARYGYTF. In DNA, the CDR3 is TGTGCCATCAGTGATCCACAGGGGGCGAGATATGGCTACACCTTC.

This clonotype was seen a handful of times. V and J are TRBV5-5 and TRBJ2-7; TRBD1 matches 7 bases. Per the germline V gene, CDR1 is SGHKS and CDR2 is YYEKEE (reference sequence). J gave up 5 bases and V 0 bases, and 11 bases lay outside the gene matches. The CDR3 sequence is 16 residues long. This CDR3 reads CASSLDRGQSYNEQYF. The CDR3 bases are TGTGCCAGCAGCTTGGATCGGGGACAGTCCTACAACGAGCAGTACTTC. Together with reference TRBV5-5 and TRBJ2-7, the CDR3 gives the full variable domain: DAGVTQSPTHLIKTRGQQVTLRCSPISGHKSVSWYQQVLGQGPQFIFQYYEKEERGRGNFPDRFSARQFPNYSSELNVNALLLGDSALYLCASSLDRGQSYNEQYFGPGTRLTVT.

The rearrangement links TRBV15 to TRBJ1-1; D gene unclear. Trimming stripped 0 bases from V and 2 bases from J, with 10 bases between. The CDR3 runs 15 residues. Germline V gene lookup returns CDR1 LNHNV and CDR2 YYDKDF (reference sequence). CDR3 coding DNA: TGTGCCACCAGCAGAGATAACGCGGTTAACACTGAAGCTTTCTTT. Residues: CATSRDNAVNTEAFF.

The J gene is TRBJ2-7, the V gene TRBV7-2; D unclear. The germline V gene has CDR1 SGHTA and CDR2 FQGNSA. The CDR3 totals 15 residues. The ends were cut back, 0 bases at V and 0 bases at J, with 9 bases in the middle. The CDR3 nucleotides read TGTGCCAGCAGCTTAGCGGCCAGATTCTCCTACGAGCAGTACTTC. This translates into CASSLAARFSYEQYF.

This clonotype came up a few times. The chain joins TRBV27 to TRBJ1-1, with D possibly being TRBD1 (5 bases). CDR3 size: 16 residues. Per germline, CDR1 MNHEY and CDR2 SMNVEV (reference sequence). Trimming pared 4 bases from V and 0 bases from J, leaving 15 bases between. For the CDR3, the DNA is TGTGCCAGCAGTTCCGCGGGATGGGGCCTGAACACTGAAGCTTTCTTT. Its protein product is CASSSAGWGLNTEAFF.

This rearrangement joins TRBV6-1 to TRBJ1-1, with D tentatively TRBD1 (5 bases). This CDR3 region has 16 residues. The ends were cut back, 5 bases at V and 1 base at J, with 17 bases in the middle. The germline V gene encodes CDR1 MNHNS and CDR2 SASEGT. The CDR3 DNA reads as TGTGCCAGCAGTAGCCGGGACCCCAGTGGGAACACTGAAGCTTTCTTT. Translating it yields CASSSRDPSGNTEAFF.

The chain is built from TRBV30 and TRBJ1-3; possible D gene TRBD1, 6 bases. Germline loops: CDR1 GTSNPN, CDR2 SVGIG (reference sequence). CDR3 length: 15 residues. The germline V and J ends were trimmed by 7 bases and 0 bases, with 16 bases remaining between them. This CDR3 reads CAFRLTGYSGNTIYF. In nucleotides, the CDR3 is TGTGCCTTTAGATTGACAGGCTACTCTGGAAACACCATATATTTT.

The gene calls are TRBV10-2 and TRBJ2-1, with 7 bases fitting TRBD2. The CDR3 totals 13 residues. The germline gives CDR1 WSHSY, CDR2 SAAADI. J lost 7 bases, V lost 7 bases, and 7 bases had no gene match. The CDR3 nucleotides are TGCGCCAGCAACCCGGGAGGACGTAATGAGCAGTTCTTC. Translated: CASNPGGRNEQFF.

The chain has TRBV29-1 and TRBJ1-2; weak D call: TRBD1 (6 bases). Trimming stripped 1 base from V and 1 base from J, with 19 bases between. The CDR3 length is 17 residues. Germline values: CDR1 SQVTM, CDR2 ANQGSEA. This chain's CDR3 is CSVEADGQNNINYGYTF. DNA for the CDR3: TGCAGCGTTGAAGCGGACGGACAGAACAATATTAACTATGGCTACACCTTC.